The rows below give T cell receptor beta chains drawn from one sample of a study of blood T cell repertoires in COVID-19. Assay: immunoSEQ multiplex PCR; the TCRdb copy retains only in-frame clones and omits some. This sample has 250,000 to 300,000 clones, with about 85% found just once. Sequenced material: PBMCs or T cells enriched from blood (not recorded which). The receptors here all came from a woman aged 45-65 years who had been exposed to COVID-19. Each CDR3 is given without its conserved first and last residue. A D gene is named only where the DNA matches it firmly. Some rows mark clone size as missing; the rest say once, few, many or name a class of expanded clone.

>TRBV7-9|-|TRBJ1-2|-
ASSLVRGTGNYGYT
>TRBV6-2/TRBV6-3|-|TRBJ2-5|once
ASSPNQGGETQY
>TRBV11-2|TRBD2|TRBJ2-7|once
ASSLSQRGSYEQY
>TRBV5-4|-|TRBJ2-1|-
ASSLSVSSYNEQF
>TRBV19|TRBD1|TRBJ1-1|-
ASSSPTGWNTEAF
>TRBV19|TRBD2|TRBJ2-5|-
ASSINGGVQTQY
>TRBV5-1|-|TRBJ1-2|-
ASTRGGGYT
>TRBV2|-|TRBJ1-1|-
ASTSGWTEAF
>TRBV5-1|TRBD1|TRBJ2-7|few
ASSVQGQLREQY
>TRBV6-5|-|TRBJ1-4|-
ASRVTVTTNEKLF
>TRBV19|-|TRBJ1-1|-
ASSIWGGAEAF
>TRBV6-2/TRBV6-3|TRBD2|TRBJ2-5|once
ASSYSPRGETQY
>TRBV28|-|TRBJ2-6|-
ASSLAQGKSGANVLT
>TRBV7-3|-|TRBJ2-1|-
ASSLTGYNEQF
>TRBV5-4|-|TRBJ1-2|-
ASSLAGTPYGYT
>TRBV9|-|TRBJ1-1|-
ASSVAAQGEAF
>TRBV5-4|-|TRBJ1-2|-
ASSPGTGTQGYT
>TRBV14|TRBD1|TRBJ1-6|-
ASSQRQGRYNSPLH
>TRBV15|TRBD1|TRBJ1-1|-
ATRGARRGPMNTEAF
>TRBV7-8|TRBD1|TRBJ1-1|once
ASSYLQGDTEAF
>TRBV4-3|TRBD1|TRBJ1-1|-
ASSQGATEAF
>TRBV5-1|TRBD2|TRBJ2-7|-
ASSYTLAGGPYEQY
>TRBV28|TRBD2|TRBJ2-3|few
ASSRPGLLAGGPTDTQY
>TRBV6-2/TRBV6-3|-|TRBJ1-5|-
ASSYSGGAGNQPQH
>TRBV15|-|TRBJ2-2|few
ATSRAIAGELF
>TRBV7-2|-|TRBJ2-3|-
ASSLDGRGRGDTQY
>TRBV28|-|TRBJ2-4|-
ASSLGGRVSKNIQY
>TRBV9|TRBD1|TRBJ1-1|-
ASSVVGTVETEAF
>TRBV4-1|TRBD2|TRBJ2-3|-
ASSRYIAGVSTDTQY
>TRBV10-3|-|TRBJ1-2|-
ATLLGDNYGYT
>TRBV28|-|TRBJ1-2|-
ASSPPGFEEWGYT
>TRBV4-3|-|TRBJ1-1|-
ASSQDASTEAF
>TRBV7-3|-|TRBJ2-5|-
ASSLNRETQY
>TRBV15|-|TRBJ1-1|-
ATSSNREYTEAF
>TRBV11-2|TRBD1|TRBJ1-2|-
ASSQTGDGYT
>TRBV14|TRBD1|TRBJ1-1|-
ASSRLDRDFPEAF
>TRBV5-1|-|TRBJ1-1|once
ASSFTPGGDTEAF
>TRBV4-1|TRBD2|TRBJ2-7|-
ASSQAGTSGYEQY
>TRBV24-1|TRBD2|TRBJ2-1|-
ATSDVGLAGGLEQF
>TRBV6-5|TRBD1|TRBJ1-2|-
ASSRAGGNYGYT
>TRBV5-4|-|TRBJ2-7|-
ASSWGLTYEQY
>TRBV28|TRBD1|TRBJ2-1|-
ASSFLRNPKTGRTYNEQF
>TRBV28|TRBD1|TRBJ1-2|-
ASSRTGFYGYT
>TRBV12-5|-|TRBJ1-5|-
ASAFPGGLGQPQH
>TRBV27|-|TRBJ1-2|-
ASSLFRGYT
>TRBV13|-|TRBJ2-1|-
ASTRGSYNEQF
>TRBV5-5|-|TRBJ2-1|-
ASSNGESSYNEQF
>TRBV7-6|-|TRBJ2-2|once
ASSLTGLANTGELF
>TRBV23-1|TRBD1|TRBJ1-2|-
ATGTGGMVYGYT